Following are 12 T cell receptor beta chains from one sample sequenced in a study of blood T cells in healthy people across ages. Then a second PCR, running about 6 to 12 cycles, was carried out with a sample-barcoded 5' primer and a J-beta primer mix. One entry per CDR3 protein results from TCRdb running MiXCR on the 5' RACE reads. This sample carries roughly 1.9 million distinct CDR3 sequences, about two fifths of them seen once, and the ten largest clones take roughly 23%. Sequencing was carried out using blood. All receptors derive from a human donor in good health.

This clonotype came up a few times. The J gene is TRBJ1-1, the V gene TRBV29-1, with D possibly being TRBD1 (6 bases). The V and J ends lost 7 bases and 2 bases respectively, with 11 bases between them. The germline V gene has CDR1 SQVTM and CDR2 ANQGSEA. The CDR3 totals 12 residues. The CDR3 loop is CSGGHKNTEAFF. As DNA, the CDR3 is TGCAGCGGGGGACACAAAAACACTGAAGCTTTCTTT. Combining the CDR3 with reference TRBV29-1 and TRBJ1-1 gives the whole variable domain SAVISQKPSRDICQRGTSLTIQCQVDSQVTMMFWYRQQPGQSLTLIATANQGSEATYESGFVIDKFPISRPNLTFSTLTVSNMSPEDSSIYLCSGGHKNTEAFFGQGTRLTVV.

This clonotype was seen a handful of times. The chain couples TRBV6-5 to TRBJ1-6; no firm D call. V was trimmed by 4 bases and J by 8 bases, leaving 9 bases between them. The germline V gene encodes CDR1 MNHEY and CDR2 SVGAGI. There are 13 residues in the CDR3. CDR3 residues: CASSCSVHSPLHF. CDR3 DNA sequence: TGTGCCAGCAGTTGCTCGGTCCATTCACCCCTCCACTTT.

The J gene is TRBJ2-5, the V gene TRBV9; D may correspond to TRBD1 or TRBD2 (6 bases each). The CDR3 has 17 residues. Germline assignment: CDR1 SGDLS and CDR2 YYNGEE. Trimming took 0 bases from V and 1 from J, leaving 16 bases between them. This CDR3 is CASSVGRGGPLQETQYF. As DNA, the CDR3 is TGTGCCAGCAGCGTAGGGAGAGGGGGGCCACTCCAAGAGACCCAGTACTTC.

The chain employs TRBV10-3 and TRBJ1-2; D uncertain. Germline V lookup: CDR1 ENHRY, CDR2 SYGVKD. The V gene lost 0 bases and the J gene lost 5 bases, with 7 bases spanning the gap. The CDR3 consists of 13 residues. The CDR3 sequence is CAISESIGYGYTF. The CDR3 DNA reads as TGTGCCATCAGTGAGTCGATTGGTTATGGCTACACCTTC.

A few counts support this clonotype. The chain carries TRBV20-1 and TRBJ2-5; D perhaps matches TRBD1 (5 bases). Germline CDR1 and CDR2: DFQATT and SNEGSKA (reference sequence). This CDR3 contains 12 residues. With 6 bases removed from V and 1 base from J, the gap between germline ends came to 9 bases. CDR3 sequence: CSAPDTQETQYF. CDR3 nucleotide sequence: TGCAGTGCCCCGGACACCCAAGAGACCCAGTACTTC.

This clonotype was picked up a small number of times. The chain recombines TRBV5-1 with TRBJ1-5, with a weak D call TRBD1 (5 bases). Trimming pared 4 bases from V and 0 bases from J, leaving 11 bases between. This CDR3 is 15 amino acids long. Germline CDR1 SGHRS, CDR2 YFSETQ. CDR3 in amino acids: CASSPGQPSNQPQHF. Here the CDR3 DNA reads TGCGCCAGCAGCCCCGGACAACCTAGCAATCAGCCCCAGCATTTT. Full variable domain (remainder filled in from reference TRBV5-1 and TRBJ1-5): KAGVTQTPRYLIKTRGQQVTLSCSPISGHRSVSWYQQTPGQGLQFLFEYFSETQRNKGNFPGRFSGRQFSNSRSEMNVSTLELGDSALYLCASSPGQPSNQPQHFGDGTRLSIL.

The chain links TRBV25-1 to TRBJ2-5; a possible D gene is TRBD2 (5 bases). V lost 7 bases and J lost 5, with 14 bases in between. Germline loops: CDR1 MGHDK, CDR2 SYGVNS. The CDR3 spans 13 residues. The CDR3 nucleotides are TGTGCCAGCAAGGAGAGGACTGTCGAGACCCAGTACTTC. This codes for CASKERTVETQYF. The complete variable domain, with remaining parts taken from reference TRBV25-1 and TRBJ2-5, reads EADIYQTPRYLVIGTGKKITLECSQTMGHDKMYWYQQDPGMELHLIHYSYGVNSTEKGDLSSESTVSRIRTEHFPLTLESARPSHTSQYLCASKERTVETQYFGPGTRLLVL.

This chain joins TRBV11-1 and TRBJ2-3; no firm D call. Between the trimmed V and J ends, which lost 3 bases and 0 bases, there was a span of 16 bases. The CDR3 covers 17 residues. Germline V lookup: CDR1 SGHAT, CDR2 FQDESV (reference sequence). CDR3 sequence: CASSFDRRKTSTDTQYF. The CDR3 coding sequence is TGTGCCAGCAGCTTCGATAGACGGAAGACTAGCACAGATACGCAGTATTTT.

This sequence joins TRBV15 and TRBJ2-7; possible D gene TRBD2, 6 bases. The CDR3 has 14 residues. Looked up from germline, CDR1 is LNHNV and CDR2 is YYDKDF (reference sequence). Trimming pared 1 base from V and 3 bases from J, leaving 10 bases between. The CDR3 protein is CATSRGGDYYEQYF. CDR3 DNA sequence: TGTGCCACCAGCAGAGGGGGGGATTACTACGAGCAGTACTTC.

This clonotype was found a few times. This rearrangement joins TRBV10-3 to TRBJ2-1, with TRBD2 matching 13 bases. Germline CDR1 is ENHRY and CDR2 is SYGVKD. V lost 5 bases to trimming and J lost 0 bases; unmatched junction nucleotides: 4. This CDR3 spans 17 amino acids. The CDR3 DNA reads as TGTGCCATCAGTCAAAGGACTAGCGGGGGCTCCTACAATGAGCAGTTCTTC. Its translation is CAISQRTSGGSYNEQFF.

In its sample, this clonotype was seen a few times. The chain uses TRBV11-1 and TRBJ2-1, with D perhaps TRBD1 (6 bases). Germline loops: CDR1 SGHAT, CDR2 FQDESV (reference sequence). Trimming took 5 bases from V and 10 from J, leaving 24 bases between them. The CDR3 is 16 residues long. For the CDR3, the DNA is TGTGCCAGCAGCGATCAGGGGAGAGGTATGGGGGCAGAGCAGTTCTTC. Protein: CASSDQGRGMGAEQFF.

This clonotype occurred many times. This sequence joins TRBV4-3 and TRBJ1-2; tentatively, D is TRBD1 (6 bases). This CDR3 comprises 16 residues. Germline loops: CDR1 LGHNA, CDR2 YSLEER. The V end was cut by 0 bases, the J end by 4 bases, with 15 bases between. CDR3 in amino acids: CASSQDARGYGYGYTF. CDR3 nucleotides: TGCGCCAGCAGCCAAGATGCCAGGGGATATGGCTATGGCTACACCTTC.